This T cell receptor (beta chain) originates from a study of T cells in Graves' hyperthyroidism and ophthalmopathy. RNA transcripts yielded amplified TCR beta CDR3 regions. When the TCR CDR3 underwent first-round RT-PCR, the HTBI primer set was used. Each CDR3 protein is one row after TCRdb ran MiXCR on the multiplex PCR reads. The sample lists around 560,000 distinct CDR3 sequences, roughly a sixth occurring once. Study-level points and caveats: Among thyroid clonotypes expanded above 0.001, most also appeared in blood.

This clonotype was counted many times. Its target is not known. The clonotype comes from a woman in her late teens or twenties with Graves' hyperthyroidism. The sequencing sample was made of blood.

Here the CDR3 DNA reads TGCGCCAGCAGTGTTAGCAGAGAGACCCAGTACTTC. Translated, it gives CASSVSRETQYF. The chain uses TRBV10-2 and TRBJ2-5; the D is unclear. Looked up from germline, CDR1 is WSHSY and CDR2 is SAAADI. The CDR3 extends over 12 amino acids. Trimming took off 4 bases at V and 4 bases at J, with 7 bases between the two ends.